This T cell receptor beta chain was documented in a study of metastatic and nonmetastatic thyroid tumors. TCRdb re-called the PCR reads through MiXCR. Of tens of thousands of clones listed, about a sixth are singletons. Before thyroid surgery, none of the patients had received any treatment. V lost 9 bases and J 7 bases, leaving 20 bases between the germline ends. CDR3 length: 15 amino acids. Per the germline V gene, CDR1 is SGDLS and CDR2 is YYNGEE. The J gene is TRBJ1-6, the V gene TRBV9; D unresolved. The sample taken for sequencing was tumor tissue. This receptor was taken from a female donor with papillary thyroid cancer or a benign thyroid nodule (not recorded which). Some clones in this sample may be carry-over from other donors' samples. The CDR3 region is CAISEQWVMNSPLHF. The CDR3 DNA follows: TGTGCCATCAGTGAGCAGTGGGTGATGAATTCACCCCTCCACTTT.